The entry below describes one T cell receptor beta chain. This CDR3 has 13 amino acids. CDR1 is SEHNR, CDR2 FQNEAQ, per germline (reference sequence). With 6 bases removed from V and 4 bases from J, the gap between germline ends came to 13 bases. The data stem from a study of CD8 T cells in Susac syndrome. RNA totalling roughly 0.45 to 1 ug underwent reverse transcription with random hexamers. One entry per CDR3 protein, called by TCRdb with MiXCR from the immunoSEQ multiplex PCR reads. Among about 200,000 distinct CDR3 sequences listed, more than 85% were seen once. TEMRA cells were enriched by FACS, and CD4+ and CD8+ T cells were negatively isolated.

The chain links TRBV7-9 to TRBJ2-7, with a weak D call TRBD2 (5 bases). This TCR was recovered from a human donor with multiple sclerosis. The sequencing input was CD8+ T cells from PBMCs. CDR3 in DNA: TGTGCCAGCAGAGGGCTAGCTTTGTACGAGCAGTACTTC. Its translation: CASRGLALYEQYF.